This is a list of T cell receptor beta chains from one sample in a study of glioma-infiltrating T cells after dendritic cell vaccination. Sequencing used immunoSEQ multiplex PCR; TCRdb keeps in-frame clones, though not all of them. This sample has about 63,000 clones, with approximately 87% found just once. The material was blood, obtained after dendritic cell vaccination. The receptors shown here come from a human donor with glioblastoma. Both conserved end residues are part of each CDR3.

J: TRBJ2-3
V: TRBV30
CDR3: CAWSAAFGGRGDTQYF

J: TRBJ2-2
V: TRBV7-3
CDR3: CASSKQGGAGELFF

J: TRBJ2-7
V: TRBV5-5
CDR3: CASSLPSGGGNHEQYF

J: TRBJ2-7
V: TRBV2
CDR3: CASSGDRYEQYF

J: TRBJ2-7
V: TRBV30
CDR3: CAWSVGSYDEQYF

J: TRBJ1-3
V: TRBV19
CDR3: CATEDRGVGNTIYF

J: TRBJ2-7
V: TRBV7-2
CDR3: CASSSGVAGDLYEQYF

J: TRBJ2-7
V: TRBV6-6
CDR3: CASSYKGQPYEQYF

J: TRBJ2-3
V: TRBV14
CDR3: CASSQVGGGPTLTDTQYF

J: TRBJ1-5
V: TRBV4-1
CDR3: CASSQQGLRNQPQHF

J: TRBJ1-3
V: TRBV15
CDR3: CATSRTRASGNTIYF

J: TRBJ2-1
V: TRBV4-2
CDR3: CASSQILRGSYNEQFF

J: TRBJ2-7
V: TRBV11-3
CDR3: CASSLAGAGDHEQYF

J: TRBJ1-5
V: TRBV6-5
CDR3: CASSRGFRSNQPQHF

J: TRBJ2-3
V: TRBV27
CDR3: CASTRGYGRDTQYF

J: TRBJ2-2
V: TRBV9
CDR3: CASQGRGAHTGELFF

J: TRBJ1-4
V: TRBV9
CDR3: CASSTGVGNEKLFF

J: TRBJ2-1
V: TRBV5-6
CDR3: CASSLTGVYNEQFF

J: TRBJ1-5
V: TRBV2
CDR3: CASSGTGPQPQHF

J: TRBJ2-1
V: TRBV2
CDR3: CASRSAGGPNEQFF

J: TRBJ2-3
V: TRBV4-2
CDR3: CASSQPREGDTQYF

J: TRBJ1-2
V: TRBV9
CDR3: CASSGGDSYGYTF

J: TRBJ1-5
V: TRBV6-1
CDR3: CASSEGDFQPQHF

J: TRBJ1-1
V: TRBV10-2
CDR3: CASKVGGAGVTEAFF

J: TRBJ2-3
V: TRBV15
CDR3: CATSRGSLAAPFTDTQYF

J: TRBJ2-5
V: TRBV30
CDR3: CAWRTGTTAGETQYF

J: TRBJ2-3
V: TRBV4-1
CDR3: CASTPRDSFDTQYF